This T cell receptor (beta chain) stems from a study of Tregs in tolerant kidney transplant recipients. Study-level points and caveats: The small number of patients limits these findings pending further validation. Tolerant patients' donor-specific Tregs expanded beyond overall Tregs, suggesting antigen-driven growth. Biological reproducibility was not directly addressed in this study.

CDR1 and CDR2 from the germline V gene are SGDLS and YYNGEE. The ends lost 0 bases at V and 2 bases at J; junction bases unmatched: 8. This CDR3 is 18 amino acids long. For this clone: The antigen is undetermined.

Recipients received nonmyeloablative bone marrow transplants from related graft donors, with transient mixed chimerism. Unstimulated regulatory T cells (CD4+CD25+CD127-), CD4+CD25- non-regulatory cells, CD4 and CD8 cells were FACS-sorted from thawed PBMCs. Repertoires were generated with immunoSEQ multiplex PCR, while TCRdb's copy carries only in-frame clones and drops some. The table records 84,000 or so clones, 93% of them present only once. This sequence was found in a human patient who received a combined kidney and bone marrow transplant. Some T cells may be supplied by the graft donor. Material: CD4+ T cells from blood (PBMCs), obtained 12 months after the transplant. The chain has TRBV9 and TRBJ2-5; 12 positions match TRBD2. Written as DNA, the CDR3 is TGTGCCAGCAGCGTAGGGAGGCTAGCGGGAGGGCCGCAAGAGACCCAGTACTTC. Its translation is CASSVGRLAGGPQETQYF.